One and the same sample provided the 27 T cell receptor beta chains below, sequenced in a study of cytomegalovirus exposure and HLA in healthy donors. The PCR employed 60 Vbeta primers together with 13 Jbeta primers. Using immunoSEQ multiplex PCR, the repertoire was profiled, and TCRdb retains in-frame clones only, with some absent. The top ten clones hold 11% of a sample with more than 95,000 clones, 78% of them seen once. Sequencing used PBMCs. The receptors were sampled from a man aged 25 to 40 in good health and CMV-seropositive.

The chain couples TRBV5-1 to TRBJ2-3; TRBD1 matches at 10 bases. CDR1 SGHRS and CDR2 YFSETQ come from the germline V gene. The CDR3 is 16 amino acids. The V gene end was trimmed by 2 bases and the J gene end by 1 base; junction bases not matched to a gene: 4. DNA for the CDR3: TGCGCCAGCAGCTTTTCCGGGACAGGGGGCACAGATACGCAGTATTTT. Amino acids: CASSFSGTGGTDTQYF. The variable domain in full, completed from reference TRBV5-1 and TRBJ2-3, reads KAGVTQTPRYLIKTRGQQVTLSCSPISGHRSVSWYQQTPGQGLQFLFEYFSETQRNKGNFPGRFSGRQFSNSRSEMNVSTLELGDSALYLCASSFSGTGGTDTQYFGPGTRLTVL.

The V gene is TRBV13, the J gene TRBJ1-3; tentative D call: TRBD1 (6 bases). V was pared by 6 bases and J by 5 bases, with 17 bases between. This CDR3 has 15 amino acids. The germline V gene has CDR1 PRHDT and CDR2 FYEKMQ (reference sequence). The CDR3 DNA sequence: TGTGCCAGCAGTCGGGAGGGGGATAGTAGAAACACCATATATTTT. This sequence encodes CASSREGDSRNTIYF.

This clone was picked up one time. This rearrangement joins TRBV7-2 to TRBJ2-1; a possible D gene is TRBD1 (6 bases). The germline CDR1 and CDR2 sequences are SGHTA and FQGNSA. The CDR3 extends over 13 amino acids. Trimming stripped 2 bases from V and 6 bases from J, with 8 bases between. The CDR3 is CASSLRDINEQFF. The DNA for the CDR3 is TGTGCCAGCAGCTTAAGGGACATCAATGAGCAGTTCTTC.

This clone has more than one count but fewer than ten. This chain uses TRBV2 with TRBJ2-7; 13 positions agree with TRBD2. The CDR3 sequence is 13 residues long. Germline CDR1 reads SNHLY; CDR2 reads FYNNEI. With 10 bases clipped from V and 6 bases from J, the junction kept 6 bases outside the gene matches. For the CDR3, the DNA is TGTGCCACCGTGAGGACTAGCGGGAGCGAGCAGTACTTC. Protein sequence: CATVRTSGSEQYF.

This rearrangement joins TRBV6-6 to TRBJ2-7; TRBD1 aligns across 9 bases. The CDR3 contains 14 residues. Unmatched junction bases numbered 2, after V lost 0 bases and J lost 5 bases. Germline CDR1 is MNHNY and CDR2 is SVGAGI (reference sequence). Here the CDR3 reads CASSYSGQGNEQYF. The CDR3 DNA sequence: TGTGCCAGCAGTTACTCGGGACAGGGAAACGAGCAGTACTTC.

The chain combines TRBV4-2 with TRBJ2-1, with 7 bases lining up with TRBD2. The V segment lost 2 bases and the J segment 8 bases; nucleotides outside the gene matches: 15. The V gene's germline CDR1 is LGHNA and CDR2 YNFKEQ. This CDR3 region has 17 residues. CDR3 in DNA: TGTGCCAGCAGCCAAACGCACGGCCAGCGGGAATACGATGAGCAGTTCTTC. Its translation is CASSQTHGQREYDEQFF.

The rearrangement uses TRBV28 and TRBJ1-5; tentative D call: TRBD1 (6 bases). The CDR3 is 13 residues long. Trimming took off 2 bases at V and 10 bases at J, with 12 bases between the two ends. Germline V gene lookup returns CDR1 MDHEN and CDR2 SYDVKM. In DNA, the CDR3 is TGTGCCAGCAGTTTAATGGGGGCTCAACCCCAGCATTTT. Protein sequence: CASSLMGAQPQHF.

The chain combines TRBV25-1 with TRBJ2-7, with 7 bases that match TRBD2. Trimming at V came to 10 bases and at J to 4 bases, leaving 16 bases not matched to a gene. The CDR3 contains 15 residues. Per the germline V gene, CDR1 is MGHDK and CDR2 is SYGVNS. CDR3 amino acids: CATLRKRLALYEQYF. The CDR3 DNA is TGTGCCACCCTCCGGAAAAGACTAGCTCTGTACGAGCAGTACTTC.

This clone occurred once. V usage is TRBV4-3 and J usage is TRBJ2-3; 13 bases are shared with TRBD2. Germline CDR1 LGHNA, CDR2 YSLEER. The CDR3 sequence is 18 residues long. Unmatched junction bases numbered 8, after V lost 0 bases and J lost 5 bases. CDR3 sequence: CASSQDLGLAGARDTQYF. CDR3 DNA sequence: TGCGCCAGCAGCCAAGATCTAGGACTAGCGGGAGCGAGAGATACGCAGTATTTT.

This clone has only one observation. The J gene is TRBJ1-1, the V gene TRBV2; D remains unclear. Germline V gene data show CDR1 as SNHLY and CDR2 as FYNNEI. The CDR3 is 14 amino acids. V lost 3 bases and J lost 3, with 11 bases in between. CDR3 sequence (DNA): TGTGCCAGCAGTGAGGGCATACTGGACACTGAAGCTTTCTTT. Its translation is CASSEGILDTEAFF. Filled out from reference TRBV2 and TRBJ1-1, the complete variable domain reads EPEVTQTPSHQVTQMGQEVILRCVPISNHLYFYWYRQILGQKVEFLVSFYNNEISEKSEIFDDQFSVERPDGSNFTLKIRSTKLEDSAMYFCASSEGILDTEAFFGQGTRLTVV.

The CDR3 here is CASSPRVAGTSYEQYF. The CDR3 DNA reads TGTGCCAGCAGCCCCCGGGTAGCGGGGACTTCCTACGAGCAGTACTTC. The chain joins TRBV9 to TRBJ2-7; 8 bases map to TRBD2. The V and J ends lost 4 bases and 1 base, in that order; junction bases with no gene match: 10. The CDR3 sequence is 16 residues long. Germline V gene lookup returns CDR1 SGDLS and CDR2 YYNGEE.

The V gene is TRBV5-1, the J gene TRBJ1-1; D remains ambiguous. The V gene lost 1 base and the J gene lost 5 bases, with 15 bases spanning the gap. The CDR3 is 15 residues long. Germline loops: CDR1 SGHRS, CDR2 YFSETQ. The CDR3 coding sequence is TGCGCCAGCAGCTTGCTCGGCACCCCGGAGACTGAAGCTTTCTTT. Translated: CASSLLGTPETEAFF.

V is TRBV5-1 and J is TRBJ1-6; the D gene is possibly TRBD1 (6 bases). CDR3 length: 18 amino acids. V was trimmed by 0 bases and J by 0 bases, leaving 13 bases between them. Germline CDR1 SGHRS, CDR2 YFSETQ. The CDR3 here is CASSLVVQGSSYNSPLHF. The CDR3 coding sequence is TGCGCCAGCAGCTTGGTGGTCCAGGGGAGCTCCTATAATTCACCCCTCCACTTT.

The CDR3 DNA is TGCGCCAGCAGACCGCTAGGGGACAGGGTAACAGATACGCAGTATTTT. It yields the protein CASRPLGDRVTDTQYF. V usage is TRBV5-1 and J usage is TRBJ2-3; 9 bases map to TRBD1. After removal of 5 bases from V and 3 bases from J, the junction contained 10 bases not matched to a gene. Looked up from germline, CDR1 is SGHRS and CDR2 is YFSETQ. CDR3 size: 16 residues. Based on the CDR3 plus reference TRBV5-1 and TRBJ2-3, the full variable domain is KAGVTQTPRYLIKTRGQQVTLSCSPISGHRSVSWYQQTPGQGLQFLFEYFSETQRNKGNFPGRFSGRQFSNSRSEMNVSTLELGDSALYLCASRPLGDRVTDTQYFGPGTRLTVL.

The V and J genes are TRBV15 and TRBJ1-1; D gene unclear. With 1 base removed from V and 0 bases from J, the gap between germline ends came to 15 bases. This CDR3 region has 17 residues. Germline loops: CDR1 LNHNV, CDR2 YYDKDF (reference sequence). The DNA for the CDR3 is TGTGCCACCAGCAGAGTATCCCTAGTGGCCATGAACACTGAAGCTTTCTTT. This translates into CATSRVSLVAMNTEAFF.

This sequence joins TRBV6-5 and TRBJ1-5; D gene uncertain. The CDR3 has 13 amino acids. CDR1 is MNHEY, CDR2 SVGAGI, per germline. Between the trimmed V and J ends, which lost 6 bases and 5 bases, there was a span of 11 bases. The CDR3 DNA follows: TGTGCCAGCAGCCCCGTCGGGGATCAGCCCCAGCATTTT. Translating it yields CASSPVGDQPQHF.

The J gene is TRBJ2-1, the V gene TRBV7-2; 16 positions match TRBD2. This CDR3 has 18 amino acids. The germline gives CDR1 SGHTA, CDR2 FQGNSA. The junction had 6 bases not matched to a gene; V was cut back by 7 bases and J by 0 bases. The CDR3 region has the DNA TGTGCCAGCACCATGGGACTAGCGGGGGGGAGCTCCTACAATGAGCAGTTCTTC. This sequence encodes CASTMGLAGGSSYNEQFF.

The CDR3 loop reads CASSQDLGTGSSGANVLTF. For the CDR3, the DNA is TGCGCCAGCAGCCAAGATTTAGGGACAGGGAGCTCTGGGGCCAACGTCCTGACTTTC. The rearrangement uses TRBV4-3 and TRBJ2-6, with 9 bases fitting TRBD1. The CDR3 extends over 19 amino acids. The germline V gene has CDR1 LGHNA and CDR2 YSLEER. The V and J ends lost 0 bases and 0 bases, in that order; junction bases with no gene match: 6.

The V and J genes are TRBV27 and TRBJ2-5; 13 nucleotides line up with TRBD2. CDR1 and CDR2 from the germline V gene are MNHEY and SMNVEV (reference sequence). This CDR3 comprises 19 residues. V gave up 6 bases and J gave up 1 base; unmatched junction bases: 14. For the CDR3, the DNA is TGTGCCAGCAGCCAAGGACTAGCGGGAGTCGGGGCGGTCCAAGAGACCCAGTACTTC. It yields the protein CASSQGLAGVGAVQETQYF.

CDR3 amino acids: CASSWASGQETQYF. CDR3 DNA sequence: TGTGCCAGCAGCTGGGCTAGCGGACAAGAGACCCAGTACTTC. The genes are TRBV5-5 and TRBJ2-5, with TRBD2 identical over 7 bases. The germline CDR1 and CDR2 sequences are SGHKS and YYEKEE (reference sequence). The CDR3 spans 14 residues. The V and J ends lost 3 bases and 2 bases, in that order; junction bases with no gene match: 4.

Written as DNA, the CDR3 is TGTGCCAGCTCACCAGACAGGGACACTGAAGCTTTCTTT. This translates into CASSPDRDTEAFF. The chain carries TRBV18 and TRBJ1-1; the match to TRBD1 covers 7 bases. Germline V CDR1 and CDR2: KGHSH, LQKENI. The CDR3 totals 13 residues. V was pared by 2 bases and J by 3 bases, with 0 bases of the junction left unmatched.

In its sample, this clone was seen a few times. The V gene is TRBV30, the J gene TRBJ2-3; D is possibly TRBD2 (5 bases). Per the germline V gene, CDR1 is GTSNPN and CDR2 is SVGIG (reference sequence). The CDR3 runs 13 residues. Trimming cost V 5 bases and J 5 bases, with 14 bases left between them. CDR3 residues: CAWAKGVGDTQYF. Written as DNA, the CDR3 is TGTGCCTGGGCCAAGGGAGTTGGAGATACGCAGTATTTT.

The rearrangement uses TRBV4-1 and TRBJ1-4, with TRBD1 as a possible D gene (6 bases). This CDR3 is built from 17 residues. Germline values: CDR1 MGHRA, CDR2 YSYEKL. Trimming removed 5 bases at V and 6 bases at J, with 22 bases between. CDR3 sequence reads: CASSSGGASVGYEKLFF. In DNA, the CDR3 is TGCGCCAGCAGCTCGGGGGGCGCCTCGGTGGGTTATGAAAAACTGTTTTTT.

This rearrangement joins TRBV29-1 to TRBJ2-1; no clear D gene. V lost 2 bases, J lost 0 bases, and 8 bases lay in between. CDR1 and CDR2 from the germline V gene are SQVTM and ANQGSEA. This CDR3 has 14 amino acids. CDR3 DNA sequence: TGCAGCGTTGAAACACGAAGCTCCTACAATGAGCAGTTCTTC. Protein product: CSVETRSSYNEQFF.

This clone was recorded once. The chain uses TRBV5-4 and TRBJ2-7, with D uncertain. The CDR3 spans 13 residues. The germline gives CDR1 SGHNT, CDR2 YYREEE (reference sequence). Trimming pared 2 bases from V and 2 bases from J, leaving 8 bases between. The CDR3 reads CASSFYSTYEQYF. DNA for the CDR3: TGTGCCAGCAGCTTTTACTCTACCTACGAGCAGTACTTC.

V usage is TRBV7-8 and J usage is TRBJ1-5; D gene uncertain. The V and J ends lost 3 bases and 2 bases respectively, with 11 bases between them. The CDR3 loop spans 15 amino acids. CDR1 is SGHVS and CDR2 is FQNEAQ in the germline V gene. CDR3 sequence (DNA): TGTGCCAGCAGCTTGGGTCAGGAGGGCAATCAGCCCCAGCATTTT. Protein sequence: CASSLGQEGNQPQHF.

The J gene is TRBJ2-7, the V gene TRBV27; 7 bases align to TRBD1. The V and J ends lost 8 bases and 0 bases, in that order; junction bases with no gene match: 7. Germline V gives CDR1 MNHEY, CDR2 SMNVEV (reference sequence). The CDR3 totals 14 residues. The CDR3 DNA reads TGTGCCAGCGGGTACAGGGGTGGCTCCTACGAGCAGTACTTC. The encoded protein is CASGYRGGSYEQYF.